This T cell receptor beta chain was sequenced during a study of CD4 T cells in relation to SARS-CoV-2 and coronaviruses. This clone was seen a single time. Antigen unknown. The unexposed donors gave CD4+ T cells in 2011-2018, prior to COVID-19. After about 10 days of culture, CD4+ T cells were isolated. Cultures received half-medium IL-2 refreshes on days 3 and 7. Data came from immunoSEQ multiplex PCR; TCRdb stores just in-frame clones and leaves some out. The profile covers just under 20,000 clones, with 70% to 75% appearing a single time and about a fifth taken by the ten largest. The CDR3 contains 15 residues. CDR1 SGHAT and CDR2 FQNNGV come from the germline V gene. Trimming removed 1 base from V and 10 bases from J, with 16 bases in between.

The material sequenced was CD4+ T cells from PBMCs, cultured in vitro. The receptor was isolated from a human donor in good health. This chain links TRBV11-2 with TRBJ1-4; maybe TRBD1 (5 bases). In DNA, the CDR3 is TGTGCCAGCAGCTTAGTTGGGGCCGGGGAAGGAAAACTGTTTTTT. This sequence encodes CASSLVGAGEGKLFF.